These 18 T cell receptor beta chains were all obtained from the same sample, sequenced in a study of cytomegalovirus exposure and HLA in healthy donors. 13 Jbeta primers and 60 Vbeta primers were used for the PCR. Here immunoSEQ multiplex PCR was the method, and the copy in TCRdb shows in-frame clones only, minus some. The sample yields around 150,000 clones, around 79% seen once. The source material was PBMCs. These receptor sequences come from a male donor in good health and CMV-seronegative.

The chain employs TRBV2 and TRBJ1-5; TRBD1 matches at 10 bases. The V and J ends lost 4 bases and 6 bases, in that order; junction bases with no gene match: 6. Germline CDR1 is SNHLY and CDR2 is FYNNEI. The CDR3 runs 15 residues. DNA for the CDR3: TGTGCCAGCAGTGGGGAGACAGGGGGCCTTCAGCCCCAGCATTTT. Protein product: CASSGETGGLQPQHF.

V gene TRBV19 combines with J gene TRBJ1-1; D not certain. V dropped 4 bases and J dropped 0 bases, with 12 bases sitting between them. Germline assignment: CDR1 LNHDA and CDR2 SQIVND (reference sequence). This CDR3 has 15 residues. CDR3 in amino acids: CASSSRETMNTEAFF. As DNA, the CDR3 is TGTGCCAGTAGTAGCCGGGAAACGATGAACACTGAAGCTTTCTTT. The variable domain in full, with the rest retrieved from reference TRBV19 and TRBJ1-1, is DGGITQSPKYLFRKEGQNVTLSCEQNLNHDAMYWYRQDPGQGLRLIYYSQIVNDFQKGDIAEGYSVSREKKESFPLTVTSAQKNPTAFYLCASSSRETMNTEAFFGQGTRLTVV.

The rearrangement joins TRBV9 to TRBJ2-1, with 13 bases identical to TRBD2. Germline loops: CDR1 SGDLS, CDR2 YYNGEE. This CDR3 contains 13 residues. The V and J ends lost 7 bases and 7 bases, in that order; junction bases with no gene match: 2. The CDR3 spells CASQTSGRNEQFF. CDR3 coding DNA: TGTGCCAGCCAGACTAGCGGGAGGAATGAGCAGTTCTTC.

In this sample, this clone turned up once. The chain employs TRBV16 and TRBJ1-5; D gene uncertain. The CDR3 extends over 15 amino acids. Trimming cost V 1 base and J 5 bases, with 12 bases left between them. CDR1 is KGHSY, CDR2 FQNENV, per germline. CDR3 sequence: CASSQFWQDDQPQHF. For the CDR3, the DNA is TGTGCCAGCAGCCAATTTTGGCAGGATGATCAGCCCCAGCATTTT.

The chain recombines TRBV19 with TRBJ2-1, with D maybe TRBD1 (5 bases). The CDR3 covers 12 residues. CDR1 and CDR2 (germline): LNHDA, SQIVND (reference sequence). The ends were cut back, 6 bases at V and 4 bases at J, with 7 bases in the middle. The CDR3 protein is CASRAGYNEQFF. The DNA for the CDR3 is TGTGCCAGTAGGGCAGGGTACAATGAGCAGTTCTTC.

This chain links TRBV30 with TRBJ1-3, with D uncertain. The V end was cut by 1 base, the J end by 4 bases, with 11 bases between. The germline V gene encodes CDR1 GTSNPN and CDR2 SVGIG (reference sequence). CDR3 size: 14 residues. CDR3 loop: CAWSASYTGNTIYF. The CDR3 coding sequence is TGTGCCTGGAGTGCCAGTTATACGGGAAACACCATATATTTT.

This rearrangement joins TRBV6-1 to TRBJ2-5; TRBD1 agrees at 9 bases. TRBJ2-7 matches the DNA end more closely, so the J call is doubtful. CDR3 length: 16 residues. Germline assignment: CDR1 MNHNS and CDR2 SASEGT. For the CDR3, the DNA is TGTGCCAGCAGTGTACCCGGGACAGGGAGGGCCTACGAGCAGTACTTC. The encoded protein is CASSVPGTGRAYEQYF.

The chain uses TRBV27 and TRBJ1-1; tentatively, D is TRBD1 (6 bases). Germline V gene data show CDR1 as MNHEY and CDR2 as SMNVEV (reference sequence). The CDR3 is made up of 14 amino acids. Trimming took 6 bases from V and 1 from J, leaving 12 bases between them. The CDR3 is CASRMDRANTEAFF. CDR3 sequence (DNA): TGTGCCAGCAGAATGGACAGAGCGAACACTGAAGCTTTCTTT.

With regard to this clone: The junction departs from germline at one end; a sequencing error may be responsible. This chain links TRBV7-9 with TRBJ2-7; 8 bases agree with TRBD2. Germline V gene lookup returns CDR1 SEHNR and CDR2 FQNEAQ (reference sequence). The CDR3 sequence is 14 residues long. The CDR3 nucleotides read TGTTCCAGCAGCTTAACGGGACTAGCCTACGAGCAGTACTTC. This codes for CSSSLTGLAYEQYF.

The genes are TRBV15 and TRBJ2-7; 9 bases match TRBD1. The CDR3 loop spans 14 amino acids. Germline CDR1 is LNHNV and CDR2 is YYDKDF (reference sequence). V trimming: 4 bases; J trimming: 7 bases; junction bases outside the gene matches: 8. The CDR3 DNA is TGTGCCACCAGCAACAGCGCGACAGGGGGGGAGCAGTACTTC. Translating it yields CATSNSATGGEQYF.

The count of this clone is one. This chain uses TRBV5-1 with TRBJ2-7; 7 nucleotides align to TRBD1. V was clipped by 0 bases and J by 3 bases; unmatched bases: 9. Germline V gene data show CDR1 as SGHRS and CDR2 as YFSETQ. The CDR3 spans 16 residues. The CDR3 loop is CASSLALGTVFYEQYF. The CDR3 nucleotides are TGCGCCAGCAGCTTGGCCCTCGGGACAGTTTTCTACGAGCAGTACTTC.

V usage is TRBV25-1 and J usage is TRBJ2-1; 8 nucleotides line up with TRBD2. The V and J ends lost 1 base and 1 base, in that order; junction bases with no gene match: 3. The CDR3 length is 16 residues. The V gene's germline CDR1 is MGHDK and CDR2 SYGVNS. CDR3 DNA sequence: TGTGCCAGCAGTGAATCTGGCGGGAGGTCCTACAATGAGCAGTTCTTC. Translated: CASSESGGRSYNEQFF.

This chain connects TRBV7-9 to TRBJ2-7; 8 bases line up with TRBD2. The CDR3 covers 15 residues. In germline, CDR1 is SEHNR, CDR2 FQNEAQ (reference sequence). The ends lost 0 bases at V and 0 bases at J; junction bases unmatched: 1. CDR3 amino acids: CASSLAAGGSYEQYF. The CDR3 nucleotides read TGTGCCAGCAGCTTAGCGGCGGGGGGCTCCTACGAGCAGTACTTC.

This clone occurred a few times. Other DNA sequences in this specimen translate into the identical CDR3. The rearrangement joins TRBV5-1 to TRBJ1-4; TRBD1 agrees at 7 bases. The CDR3 covers 14 residues. In germline, CDR1 is SGHRS, CDR2 YFSETQ. The ends lost 0 bases at V and 4 bases at J; junction bases unmatched: 0. CDR3 protein: CASSLGQGNEKLFF. The DNA for the CDR3 is TGCGCCAGCAGCTTGGGACAGGGTAATGAAAAACTGTTTTTT.

The chain is built from TRBV6-1 and TRBJ1-6; D is unresolved. The CDR3 runs to 12 residues. The V gene lost 6 bases and the J gene lost 5 bases, with 5 bases spanning the gap. Germline values: CDR1 MNHNS, CDR2 SASEGT. In DNA form, the CDR3 reads TGTGCCAGCAGCTTCGATAATTCACCCCTCCACTTT. It translates to CASSFDNSPLHF.

There are a few counts of this clone. The chain carries TRBV27 and TRBJ2-1, with 12 bases that match TRBD2. This CDR3 region has 17 residues. J was trimmed by 6 bases and V by 2 bases; bases with no gene match: 8. Germline V lookup: CDR1 MNHEY, CDR2 SMNVEV (reference sequence). Here the CDR3 DNA reads TGTGCCAGCAGTTTAAGGGCTAGCGGGGGGGCCTTCAATGAGCAGTTCTTC. Translating gives CASSLRASGGAFNEQFF.

The chain carries TRBV7-6 and TRBJ2-1; 14 positions match TRBD2. V dropped 7 bases and J dropped 1; count of bases not matched to a gene: 15. The length of the CDR3 is 20 residues. Germline V CDR1 and CDR2: SGHVS, FNYEAQ. DNA of the CDR3: TGTGCCAGCACCCAATCCGGGACTAGCGGGAGTTATGGGTCCTACAATGAGCAGTTCTTC. It yields the protein CASTQSGTSGSYGSYNEQFF.

Here the CDR3 DNA reads TGTGCCAGCAGCCGACTAGCGGGAGGGCCCTACGAGCAGTACTTC. Translating it yields CASSRLAGGPYEQYF. The chain carries TRBV7-2 and TRBJ2-7; 14 positions match TRBD2. V gave up 5 bases and J gave up 2 bases; unmatched junction bases: 2. CDR1 and CDR2 from the germline V gene are SGHTA and FQGNSA. The CDR3 sequence is 15 residues long.